This paragraph reports one T cell receptor beta chain. Antigen specificity is unknown. Cells that had been cultured for 9 to 10 days were the source of isolated CD4+ T cells. This person caught SARS-CoV-2 sometime from March to December 2020, and PCR testing confirmed the infection. The sample is drawn from a study of vaccination effects on CD4 cells after COVID-19. Profiled with immunoSEQ multiplex PCR; TCRdb holds only in-frame clones, not every one. The data contain 50,000 to 75,000 clones, approximately 72% of them seen just once; the ten biggest clones take up under 30%. This specimen was CD4+ T cells from PBMCs cultured without peptide, taken before COVID-19 vaccination. The origin of this receptor is a human donor who had a prior SARS-CoV-2 infection.

The CDR3 is CASSLNPPGEQFF. The CDR3 DNA follows: TGTGCCAGCAGCTTAAACCCCCCGGGTGAGCAGTTCTTC. The chain uses TRBV7-2 and TRBJ2-1; D is unclear. Germline V gene data show CDR1 as SGHTA and CDR2 as FQGNSA. This CDR3 has 13 residues. Trimming stripped 2 bases from V and 9 bases from J, with 11 bases between.